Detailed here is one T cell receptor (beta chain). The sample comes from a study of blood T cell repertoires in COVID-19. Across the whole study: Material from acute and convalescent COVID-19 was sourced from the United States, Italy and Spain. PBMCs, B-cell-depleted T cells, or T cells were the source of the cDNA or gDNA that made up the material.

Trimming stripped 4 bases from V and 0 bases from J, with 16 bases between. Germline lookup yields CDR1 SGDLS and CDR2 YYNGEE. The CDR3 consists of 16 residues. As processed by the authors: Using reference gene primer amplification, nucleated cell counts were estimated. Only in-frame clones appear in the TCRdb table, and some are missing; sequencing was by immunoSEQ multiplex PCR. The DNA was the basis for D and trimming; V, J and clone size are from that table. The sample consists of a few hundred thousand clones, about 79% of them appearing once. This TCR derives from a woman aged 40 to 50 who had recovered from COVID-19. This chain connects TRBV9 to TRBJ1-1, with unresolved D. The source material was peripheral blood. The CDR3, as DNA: TGTGCCAGCAGCCCGCGGGGTGACTTTATGAACACTGAAGCTTTCTTT. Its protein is CASSPRGDFMNTEAFF.